This T cell receptor (beta chain) originates from a study of blood T cell repertoires in COVID-19. Across the whole study: Spain, Italy and the United States supplied samples that represented acute and convalescent COVID-19.

CDR3 length: 15 amino acids. Germline values: CDR1 SGHNT, CDR2 YYREEE (reference sequence). V trimming: 2 bases; J trimming: 5 bases; junction bases outside the gene matches: 7. Authors' processing steps: Amplified reference gene primers provided the basis for estimating nucleated cell counts. Profiling relied on immunoSEQ multiplex PCR, and the TCRdb table lists in-frame clones only, not all of them. D and trimming come from the DNA, and the V and J calls and clone size come from that table. The data hold some 300,000 clones, with 85% to 90% observed a single time. Individuals drawn from about two dozen US areas were roughly 18 to 95 years old.

The sample taken for sequencing was PBMCs or T cells enriched from blood (not recorded which). The rearrangement uses TRBV5-4 and TRBJ2-7, with 10 positions matching TRBD1. The sequence came from a woman aged 45-60 years who had been exposed to COVID-19. CDR3 sequence (DNA): TGTGCCAGCAGCTTTCCCGACAGGGGGCTAAACGAGCAGTACTTC. It codes for CASSFPDRGLNEQYF.